What follows are 7 T cell receptor beta chains derived from one specimen sequenced in a study of cytomegalovirus exposure and HLA in healthy donors. Primers: 60 Vbeta forward and 13 Jbeta reverse. Sequenced by immunoSEQ multiplex PCR; TCRdb stores in-frame clones only, minus some. This sample carries about 90,000 clones, around 62% of them seen once, and the ten largest clones take over 5%. What was sequenced was PBMCs. The receptors come from a woman aged 25 to 39 in good health and CMV-seropositive.

The count of this clone is one. This chain connects TRBV2 to TRBJ2-1; a weak D match, TRBD2 (6 bases). The CDR3 is 13 residues long. Germline V lookup: CDR1 SNHLY, CDR2 FYNNEI. Trimming pared 6 bases from V and 3 bases from J, leaving 9 bases between. The CDR3 DNA sequence: TGTGCCAGCAGCGGGGGTCGCTACAATGAGCAGTTCTTC. Residues: CASSGGRYNEQFF.

The chain employs TRBV4-3 and TRBJ1-1; TRBD1 might be the D (5 bases). The V end was cut by 2 bases, the J end by 6 bases, with 16 bases between. Germline loops: CDR1 LGHNA, CDR2 YSLEER. CDR3 length equals 15 residues. The CDR3 loop reads CASSQRTDIGPEAFF. For the CDR3, the DNA is TGCGCCAGCAGCCAACGGACGGACATCGGACCTGAAGCTTTCTTT.

This clone was observed a single time. V usage is TRBV5-1 and J usage is TRBJ2-7, with D tentatively TRBD2 (6 bases). The CDR3 runs 17 residues. Germline V gene lookup returns CDR1 SGHRS and CDR2 YFSETQ. V lost 3 bases to trimming and J lost 0 bases, with 19 bases between them. The CDR3 coding sequence is TGCGCCAGCAGCTCCGCGAGCCTAGCGACCAGCTCCTACGAGCAGTACTTC. Translation gives CASSSASLATSSYEQYF.

The chain employs TRBV6-5 and TRBJ1-2, with TRBD1 matching over 7 bases. With 5 bases clipped from V and 1 base from J, the junction kept 4 bases outside the gene matches. Germline values: CDR1 MNHEY, CDR2 SVGAGI. This CDR3 spans 14 amino acids. CDR3 amino acids: CASSAGQVNYGYTF. The CDR3 DNA is TGTGCCAGCAGTGCCGGACAGGTTAACTATGGCTACACCTTC.

This clone was recorded only once. This chain connects TRBV19 to TRBJ2-2; 10 bases map to TRBD2. CDR1 and CDR2 (germline): LNHDA, SQIVND (reference sequence). This CDR3 region has 18 residues. The V gene end was trimmed by 6 bases and the J gene end by 3 bases; junction bases not matched to a gene: 13. Here the CDR3 reads CASRPDTGLADYTGELFF. For the CDR3, the DNA is TGTGCCAGTAGACCCGACACCGGACTAGCGGATTACACCGGGGAGCTGTTTTTT. The full variable domain, with the rest looked up from reference TRBV19 and TRBJ2-2, is DGGITQSPKYLFRKEGQNVTLSCEQNLNHDAMYWYRQDPGQGLRLIYYSQIVNDFQKGDIAEGYSVSREKKESFPLTVTSAQKNPTAFYLCASRPDTGLADYTGELFFGEGSRLTVL.

V is TRBV28 and J is TRBJ1-1, with 9 bases lining up with TRBD1. The CDR3 spans 15 residues. In germline, CDR1 is MDHEN, CDR2 SYDVKM. V lost 6 bases to trimming and J lost 1 base; unmatched junction nucleotides: 6. The CDR3 loop is CASSLTGGKNTEAFF. DNA of the CDR3: TGTGCCAGCAGCTTGACAGGGGGAAAGAACACTGAAGCTTTCTTT.

V gene TRBV19 combines with J gene TRBJ1-2; no clear D. The CDR3 is 14 residues long. Trimming removed 4 bases at V and 8 bases at J, with 17 bases between. Germline V gene lookup returns CDR1 LNHDA and CDR2 SQIVND (reference sequence). The CDR3 bases are TGTGCCAGTAGTACCCGCCCGGAGGTCGGGGGCTACACCTTC. Amino acid sequence: CASSTRPEVGGYTF.